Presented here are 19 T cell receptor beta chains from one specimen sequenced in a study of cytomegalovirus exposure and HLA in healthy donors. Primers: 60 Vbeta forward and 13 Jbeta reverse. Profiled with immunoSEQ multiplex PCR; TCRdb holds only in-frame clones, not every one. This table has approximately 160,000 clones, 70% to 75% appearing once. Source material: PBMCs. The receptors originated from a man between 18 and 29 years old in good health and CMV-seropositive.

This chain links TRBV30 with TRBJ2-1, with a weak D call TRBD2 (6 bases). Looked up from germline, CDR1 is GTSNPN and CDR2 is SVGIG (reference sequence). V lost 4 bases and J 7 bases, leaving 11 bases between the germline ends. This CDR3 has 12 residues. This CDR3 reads CAWTMTRNEQFF. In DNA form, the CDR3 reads TGTGCCTGGACCATGACTAGAAATGAGCAGTTCTTC.

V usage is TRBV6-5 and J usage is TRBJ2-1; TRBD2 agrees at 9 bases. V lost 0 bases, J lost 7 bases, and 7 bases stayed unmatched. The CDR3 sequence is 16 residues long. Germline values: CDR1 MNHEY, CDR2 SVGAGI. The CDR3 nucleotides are TGTGCCAGCAGTTACTCGATGGCGGGAGGGGAAAATGAGCAGTTCTTC. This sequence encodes CASSYSMAGGENEQFF.

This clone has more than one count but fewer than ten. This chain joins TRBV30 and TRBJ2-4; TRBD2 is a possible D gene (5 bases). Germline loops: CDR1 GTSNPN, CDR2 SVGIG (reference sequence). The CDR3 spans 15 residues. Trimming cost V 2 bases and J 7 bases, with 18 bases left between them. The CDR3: CAWSRYGSSGNIQYF. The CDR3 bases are TGTGCCTGGAGTAGATATGGGAGTTCGGGTAACATTCAGTACTTC.

The CDR3, as DNA: TGTGCCAGTAGTCAACGGACCGGGGAGCTGTTTTTT. Amino acids: CASSQRTGELFF. The chain has TRBV19 and TRBJ2-2, with D unclear. Germline V CDR1 and CDR2: LNHDA, SQIVND (reference sequence). This CDR3 region has 12 residues. V lost 5 bases and J 5 bases, leaving 6 bases between the germline ends.

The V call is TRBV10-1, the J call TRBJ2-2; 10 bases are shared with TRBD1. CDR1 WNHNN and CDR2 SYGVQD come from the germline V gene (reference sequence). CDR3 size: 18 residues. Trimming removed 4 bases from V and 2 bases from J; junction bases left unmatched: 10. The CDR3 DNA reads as TGCGCCAGCAGTGCTGTCCCGGGACAGGGGTCTAACACCGGGGAGCTGTTTTTT. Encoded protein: CASSAVPGQGSNTGELFF.

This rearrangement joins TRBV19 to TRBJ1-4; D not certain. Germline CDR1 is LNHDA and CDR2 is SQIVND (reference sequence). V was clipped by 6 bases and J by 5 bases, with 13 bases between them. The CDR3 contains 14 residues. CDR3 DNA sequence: TGTGCCAGTAGATCGGGGAGCAGCAATGAAAAACTGTTTTTT. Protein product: CASRSGSSNEKLFF. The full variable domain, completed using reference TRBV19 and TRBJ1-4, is DGGITQSPKYLFRKEGQNVTLSCEQNLNHDAMYWYRQDPGQGLRLIYYSQIVNDFQKGDIAEGYSVSREKKESFPLTVTSAQKNPTAFYLCASRSGSSNEKLFFGSGTQLSVL.

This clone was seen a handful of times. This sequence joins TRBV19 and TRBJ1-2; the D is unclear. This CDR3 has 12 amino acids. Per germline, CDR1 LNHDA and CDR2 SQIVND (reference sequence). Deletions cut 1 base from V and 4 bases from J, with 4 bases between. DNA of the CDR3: TGTGCCAGTAGTATAGTGGCCTATGGCTACACCTTC. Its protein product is CASSIVAYGYTF.

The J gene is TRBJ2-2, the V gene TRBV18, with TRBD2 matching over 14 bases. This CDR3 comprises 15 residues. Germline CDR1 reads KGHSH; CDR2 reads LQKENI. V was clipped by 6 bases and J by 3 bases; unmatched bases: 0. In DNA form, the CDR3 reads TGTGCCAGCTCGGGACTAGCGGGGGACACCGGGGAGCTGTTTTTT. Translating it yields CASSGLAGDTGELFF.

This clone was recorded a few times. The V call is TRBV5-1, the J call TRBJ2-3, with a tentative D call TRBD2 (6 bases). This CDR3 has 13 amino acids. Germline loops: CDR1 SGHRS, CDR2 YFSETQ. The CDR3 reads CATRPGVGDTQYF. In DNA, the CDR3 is TGCGCTACCCGACCGGGGGTGGGAGATACGCAGTATTTT.

CDR3 DNA: TGTGCCAGCAGCCCTCCACGGAATGAGCAGTTCTTC. Encoded protein: CASSPPRNEQFF. V is TRBV11-2 and J is TRBJ2-1; D is undetermined. Trimming removed 5 bases at V and 7 bases at J, with 9 bases between. In germline, CDR1 is SGHAT, CDR2 FQNNGV. The CDR3 is 12 residues long.

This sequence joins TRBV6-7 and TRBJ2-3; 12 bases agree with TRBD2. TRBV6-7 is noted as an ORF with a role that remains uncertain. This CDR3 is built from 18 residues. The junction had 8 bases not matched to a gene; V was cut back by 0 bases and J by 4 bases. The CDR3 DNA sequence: TGTGCCAGCAGTTACTCCCCTCGGACTAGCGGGACGGCAGATACGCAGTATTTT. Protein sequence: CASSYSPRTSGTADTQYF.

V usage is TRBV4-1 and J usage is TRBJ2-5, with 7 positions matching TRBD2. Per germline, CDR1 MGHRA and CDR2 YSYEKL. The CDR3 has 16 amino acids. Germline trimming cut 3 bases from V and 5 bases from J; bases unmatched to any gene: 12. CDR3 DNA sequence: TGCGCCAGCAGCCAGGGGCAAAGCGGGACTGGGGAGACCCAGTACTTC. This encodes CASSQGQSGTGETQYF.

CDR3 protein: CSVAVGGDTEAFF. CDR3 coding DNA: TGCAGCGTTGCCGTGGGGGGTGACACTGAAGCTTTCTTT. This sequence joins TRBV29-1 and TRBJ1-1; D might be TRBD1 (5 bases). Germline assignment: CDR1 SQVTM and CDR2 ANQGSEA. The CDR3 consists of 13 residues. V lost 4 bases, J lost 3 bases, and 12 bases lay in between.

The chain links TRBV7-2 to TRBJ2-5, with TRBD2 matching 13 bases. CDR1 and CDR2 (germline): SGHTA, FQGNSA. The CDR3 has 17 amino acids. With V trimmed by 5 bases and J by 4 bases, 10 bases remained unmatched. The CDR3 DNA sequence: TGTGCCAGCAGCCCTTCAACTAGCGGGAGGGCCCTAGAGACCCAGTACTTC. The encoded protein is CASSPSTSGRALETQYF. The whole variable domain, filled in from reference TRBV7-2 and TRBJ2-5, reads GAGVSQSPSNKVTEKGKDVELRCDPISGHTALYWYRQSLGQGLEFLIYFQGNSAPDKSGLPSDRFSAERTGGSVSTLTIQRTQQEDSAVYLCASSPSTSGRALETQYFGPGTRLLVL.

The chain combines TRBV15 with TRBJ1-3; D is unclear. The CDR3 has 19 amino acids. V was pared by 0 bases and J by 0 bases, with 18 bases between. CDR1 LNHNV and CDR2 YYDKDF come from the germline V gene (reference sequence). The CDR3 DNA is TGTGCCACCAGCAGAGAAGAGGTCGCAATACCCAGCTCTGGAAACACCATATATTTT. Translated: CATSREEVAIPSSGNTIYF. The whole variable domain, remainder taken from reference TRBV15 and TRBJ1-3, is DAMVIQNPRYQVTQFGKPVTLSCSQTLNHNVMYWYQQKSSQAPKLLFHYYDKDFNNEADTPDNFQSRRPNTSFCFLDIRSPGLGDTAMYLCATSREEVAIPSSGNTIYFGEGSWLTVV.

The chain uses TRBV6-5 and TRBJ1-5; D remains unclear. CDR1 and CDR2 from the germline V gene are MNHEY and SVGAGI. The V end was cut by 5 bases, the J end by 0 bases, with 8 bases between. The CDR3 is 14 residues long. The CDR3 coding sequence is TGTGCCAGCAGTACACGAGGTAGCAATCAGCCCCAGCATTTT. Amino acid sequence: CASSTRGSNQPQHF.

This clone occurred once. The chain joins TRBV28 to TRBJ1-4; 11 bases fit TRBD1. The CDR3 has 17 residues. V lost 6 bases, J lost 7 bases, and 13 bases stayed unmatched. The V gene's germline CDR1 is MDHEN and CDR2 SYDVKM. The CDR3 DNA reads TGTGCCAGCAGCTGGGACAGGGGGGGCGGTTGGGTTGAAAAACTGTTTTTT. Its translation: CASSWDRGGGWVEKLFF.

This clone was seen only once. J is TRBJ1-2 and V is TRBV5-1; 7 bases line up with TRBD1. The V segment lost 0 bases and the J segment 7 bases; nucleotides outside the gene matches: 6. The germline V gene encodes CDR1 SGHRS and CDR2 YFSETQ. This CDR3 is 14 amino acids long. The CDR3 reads CASSLATGSAGYTF. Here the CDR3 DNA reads TGCGCCAGCAGCTTGGCGACAGGGTCGGCTGGCTACACCTTC.

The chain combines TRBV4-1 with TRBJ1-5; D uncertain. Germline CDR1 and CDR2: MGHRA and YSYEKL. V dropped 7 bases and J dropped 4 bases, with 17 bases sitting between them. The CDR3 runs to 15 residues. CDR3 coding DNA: TGCGCCAGCACGGTAACAGTCCACCAAAATCAGCCCCAGCATTTT. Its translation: CASTVTVHQNQPQHF.